Below are 23 T cell receptor beta chains sequenced from a single sample in a study of cytomegalovirus exposure and HLA in healthy donors. Sequencing was performed with immunoSEQ multiplex PCR; in TCRdb, only in-frame clones are kept and a portion is missing. In the table there are about 48,000 clones, 80% to 90% of which are singletons. Specimen: PBMCs. The source is a woman in her thirties in good health and CMV-seronegative.

The chain recombines TRBV27 with TRBJ2-3; D is ambiguous. The germline V gene encodes CDR1 MNHEY and CDR2 SMNVEV (reference sequence). The CDR3 spans 11 residues. V was clipped by 7 bases and J by 2 bases, with 4 bases between them. CDR3 sequence: CASKLTDTQYF. The CDR3 nucleotides read TGTGCCAGCAAGCTCACAGATACGCAGTATTTT.

The chain employs TRBV25-1 and TRBJ2-7; 7 bases match TRBD2. CDR3 length: 15 residues. CDR1 and CDR2 from the germline V gene are MGHDK and SYGVNS. After removal of 1 base from V and 2 bases from J, the junction contained 5 bases not matched to a gene. The CDR3 is CASSESRGVTYEQYF. In nucleotides, the CDR3 is TGTGCCAGCAGTGAATCTCGGGGGGTGACCTACGAGCAGTACTTC.

V gene TRBV9 combines with J gene TRBJ2-1; maybe TRBD2 (6 bases). CDR1 SGDLS and CDR2 YYNGEE come from the germline V gene. The CDR3 has 15 residues. Deletions cut 2 bases from V and 0 bases from J, with 9 bases between. As DNA, the CDR3 is TGTGCCAGCAGCGTTGGGGGGAACTCCTACAATGAGCAGTTCTTC. This translates into CASSVGGNSYNEQFF.

V usage is TRBV7-8 and J usage is TRBJ1-2, with D uncertain. V lost 5 bases, J lost 4 bases, and 14 bases lay in between. CDR3 length: 14 amino acids. Germline CDR1 SGHVS, CDR2 FQNEAQ. In DNA form, the CDR3 reads TGTGCCAGCAGCCCTGGGCTGGATCCCTATGGCTACACCTTC. It is translated as CASSPGLDPYGYTF.

The chain is built from TRBV29-1 and TRBJ2-4; 10 positions agree with TRBD1. The CDR3 is 15 residues long. The trim removed 7 bases at V and 1 base at J, leaving 7 bases unmatched. CDR1 and CDR2 from the germline V gene are SQVTM and ANQGSEA. This chain's CDR3 is CSAGQGGNAKNIQYF. The CDR3 DNA reads as TGCAGCGCCGGACAGGGGGGGAATGCCAAAAACATTCAGTACTTC.

This chain uses TRBV29-1 with TRBJ2-7; tentatively, D is TRBD2 (7 bases). Trimming cost V 6 bases and J 2 bases, with 14 bases left between them. Per the germline V gene, CDR1 is SQVTM and CDR2 is ANQGSEA. The CDR3 spans 13 residues. The CDR3 sequence is CSVAGAGPYEQYF. DNA for the CDR3: TGCAGCGTGGCGGGGGCAGGGCCCTACGAGCAGTACTTC.

The chain has TRBV27 and TRBJ2-2; D remains unclear. The CDR3 runs to 11 residues. Germline V gene data show CDR1 as MNHEY and CDR2 as SMNVEV (reference sequence). The ends were cut back, 9 bases at V and 3 bases at J, with 5 bases in the middle. CDR3 region: CASPDTGELFF. CDR3 bases: TGTGCCAGTCCAGACACCGGGGAGCTGTTTTTT.

This clone turned up a few times. The chain recombines TRBV6-1 with TRBJ1-2; D gene unclear. The germline CDR1 and CDR2 sequences are MNHNS and SASEGT. The CDR3 contains 12 residues. The germline V and J ends were trimmed by 11 bases and 4 bases, with 14 bases remaining between them. The DNA for the CDR3 is TGTGCCTGTAAACAGCTGTCCTATGGCTACACCTTC. Its protein product is CACKQLSYGYTF.

The rearrangement uses TRBV27 and TRBJ2-1; 8 nucleotides match TRBD2. J was trimmed by 0 bases and V by 6 bases; bases with no gene match: 1. This CDR3 comprises 14 residues. CDR1 is MNHEY and CDR2 is SMNVEV in the germline V gene (reference sequence). CDR3 DNA sequence: TGTGCCAGCAGGAGCGGGGGCTCCTACAATGAGCAGTTCTTC. It encodes CASRSGGSYNEQFF.

This chain uses TRBV19 with TRBJ1-1; D might be TRBD1 (5 bases). The CDR3 consists of 15 residues. Germline assignment: CDR1 LNHDA and CDR2 SQIVND (reference sequence). With 5 bases removed from V and 1 base from J, the gap between germline ends came to 14 bases. CDR3 sequence reads: CASSSRPQGNTEAFF. Written as DNA, the CDR3 is TGTGCCAGTAGTTCCCGCCCTCAGGGGAACACTGAAGCTTTCTTT. Drawing the rest from reference TRBV19 and TRBJ1-1, the complete variable domain is DGGITQSPKYLFRKEGQNVTLSCEQNLNHDAMYWYRQDPGQGLRLIYYSQIVNDFQKGDIAEGYSVSREKKESFPLTVTSAQKNPTAFYLCASSSRPQGNTEAFFGQGTRLTVV.

This clone was observed a few times. For the CDR3, the DNA is TGCAGCGTTAAACCCCATAACTCGGGACTAGCGGGAACGGGAGAGCAGTACTTC. This sequence encodes CSVKPHNSGLAGTGEQYF. The genes are TRBV29-1 and TRBJ2-7; TRBD2 matches at 13 bases. This CDR3 has 18 amino acids. Germline-derived CDR1 and CDR2 are SQVTM and ANQGSEA. Germline trimming cut 5 bases from V and 7 bases from J; bases unmatched to any gene: 20.

The chain employs TRBV9 and TRBJ2-5; 10 bases are a match to TRBD2. This CDR3 is built from 16 residues. Germline V lookup: CDR1 SGDLS, CDR2 YYNGEE. The V segment lost 4 bases and the J segment 4 bases; nucleotides outside the gene matches: 10. The CDR3 sequence: CASSPRTSGAPETQYF. In nucleotides, the CDR3 is TGTGCCAGCAGCCCGAGGACTAGCGGCGCCCCAGAGACCCAGTACTTC.

The V gene is TRBV14, the J gene TRBJ1-2; a possible D gene is TRBD1 (6 bases). CDR1 is SGHDN, CDR2 FVKESK, per germline. Trimming took off 6 bases at V and 5 bases at J, with 16 bases between the two ends. CDR3 length equals 14 residues. CDR3 sequence (DNA): TGTGCCAGCAGACGGGACACCCGCGGGTATGGCTACACCTTC. It encodes CASRRDTRGYGYTF.

This chain connects TRBV15 to TRBJ2-1; perhaps TRBD1 as D (6 bases). CDR1 LNHNV and CDR2 YYDKDF come from the germline V gene (reference sequence). V was shortened by 5 bases and J by 2 bases, with 13 bases between the two germline ends. The CDR3 length is 15 residues. CDR3 region: CATSSRDKAYNEQFF. The CDR3 DNA is TGTGCCACCAGCTCCCGGGACAAAGCCTACAATGAGCAGTTCTTC.

The chain has TRBV7-8 and TRBJ1-5; 8 positions match TRBD1. Germline lookup yields CDR1 SGHVS and CDR2 FQNEAQ. The CDR3 contains 15 residues. Losses at the gene ends were 4 bases for V and 6 bases for J; bases not matched to a gene: 8. CDR3 in amino acids: CASSWGGQAIQPQHF. The CDR3, as DNA: TGTGCCAGCAGCTGGGGGGGACAGGCGATTCAGCCCCAGCATTTT.

Only a few counts were recorded for this clone. This sequence joins TRBV6-6 and TRBJ2-7; no clear D gene. V shed 7 bases and J shed 0 bases, with 13 bases lying between them. CDR3 length: 14 residues. Per germline, CDR1 MNHNY and CDR2 SVGAGI (reference sequence). DNA of the CDR3: TGTGCCAGCACCCTACCGGGTAGCTCCTACGAGCAGTACTTC. This codes for CASTLPGSSYEQYF.

The rearrangement joins TRBV6-6 to TRBJ2-5; D not certain. The V gene lost 2 bases and the J gene lost 3 bases, with 7 bases spanning the gap. CDR3 length: 13 residues. Per germline, CDR1 MNHNY and CDR2 SVGAGI (reference sequence). The CDR3 loop reads CASSYGAEETQYF. The CDR3 DNA sequence: TGTGCCAGCAGTTACGGTGCGGAAGAGACCCAGTACTTC.

The chain carries TRBV19 and TRBJ2-7; D ambiguous. The CDR3 length is 13 residues. Germline-derived CDR1 and CDR2 are LNHDA and SQIVND (reference sequence). V was pared by 9 bases and J by 0 bases, with 12 bases between. The CDR3 region is CASPAISSYEQYF. As DNA, the CDR3 is TGTGCCAGCCCCGCCATTAGCTCCTACGAGCAGTACTTC. The variable domain in full, with the rest retrieved from reference TRBV19 and TRBJ2-7, is DGGITQSPKYLFRKEGQNVTLSCEQNLNHDAMYWYRQDPGQGLRLIYYSQIVNDFQKGDIAEGYSVSREKKESFPLTVTSAQKNPTAFYLCASPAISSYEQYFGPGTRLTVT.

V usage is TRBV7-2 and J usage is TRBJ2-3; D ambiguous. The germline V and J ends were trimmed by 1 base and 3 bases, with 5 bases remaining between them. CDR1 is SGHTA and CDR2 is FQGNSA in the germline V gene. The CDR3 runs to 13 residues. The CDR3 region has the DNA TGTGCCAGCAGCTTAGGAGAGACAGATACGCAGTATTTT. Protein sequence: CASSLGETDTQYF.

V and J are TRBV9 and TRBJ2-2, with D perhaps TRBD2 (5 bases). The CDR3 is 12 amino acids. CDR1 and CDR2 from the germline V gene are SGDLS and YYNGEE. Trimming removed 7 bases at V and 1 base at J, with 5 bases between. The DNA for the CDR3 is TGTGCCAGCGGGAGGAACACCGGGGAGCTGTTTTTT. It codes for CASGRNTGELFF.

V is TRBV9 and J is TRBJ2-5; D is unclear. There are 12 residues in the CDR3. CDR1 SGDLS and CDR2 YYNGEE come from the germline V gene. Trimming left V 5 bases short and J 6 bases short, with 11 bases between. The CDR3 here is CASSPNLQTQYF. The CDR3 region has the DNA TGTGCCAGCAGTCCTAATTTGCAGACCCAGTACTTC.

In its sample, this clone was seen once. V gene TRBV7-2 combines with J gene TRBJ2-1; D gene ambiguous. Germline lookup yields CDR1 SGHTA and CDR2 FQGNSA. The CDR3 is 14 amino acids. V lost 2 bases and J 1 base, leaving 6 bases between the germline ends. Here the CDR3 reads CASSLSRSYNEQFF. DNA of the CDR3: TGTGCCAGCAGCTTATCCCGTTCCTACAATGAGCAGTTCTTC.

This chain uses TRBV5-6 with TRBJ1-5; D is ambiguous. V was clipped by 4 bases and J by 7 bases, with 12 bases between them. CDR3 size: 13 residues. Per the germline V gene, CDR1 is SGHDT and CDR2 is YYEEEE. CDR3 nucleotide sequence: TGTGCCAGCAGCCTAGGGAGTCGGCAGCCCCAGCATTTT. It specifies CASSLGSRQPQHF.